Listed below are T cell receptor beta chains from one sample, sequenced in a study of immune characterization of retroperitoneal liposarcoma. TCRdb itself ran the PCR reads through MiXCR, one entry per CDR3 protein. The sample contains 10,000 or so distinct CDR3 sequences, 28% of which appear only once. Sequencing was performed on tumor tissue. The receptors originated from a female donor with retroperitoneal liposarcoma. Each CDR3 is given with its conserved first and last residue. Each record gives: V gene, J gene, CDR3 protein.

>TRBV24-1|TRBJ2-1
CATSPARGQLSHNEQFF
>TRBV6-5|.
CASSVVPGQVTYEQYF
>TRBV5-3|TRBJ2-1
CASSLGRSGYEQFF
>TRBV5-1|.
CASSLGTGVHEQFF
>TRBV7-2|TRBJ1-5
CASSLDAGFSNQPQHF
>TRBV27|.
CASSLGYGTGHEQFF
>TRBV7-8|TRBJ1-1
CASSLYGQMNTEAFF
>TRBV6-1|.
CASSPLDRGEQYF
>TRBV6-1|TRBJ2-3
CASSDWGGGTSTDTQYF
>TRBV5-1|TRBJ2-5
CASSSGQVGETQYF
>TRBV6-1|TRBJ2-1
CATAKTPGVWPYNEQFF
>TRBV6-4|TRBJ2-1
CATRRGSEQFF
>TRBV12-3/TRBV12-4|TRBJ2-1
CASSFGRETQFF
>TRBV11-3|TRBJ2-2
CASSLASGEITGELFF
>TRBV6-1|TRBJ2-1
CASGNTGSTDYNEQFF
>TRBV12-3/TRBV12-4|TRBJ2-4
CASSFGGLTGSKNIQYF
>TRBV20-1|TRBJ2-5
CSAFGSGTGYQETQYF
>TRBV6-1|TRBJ2-1
CASSSTGYNEQFF
>TRBV11-2|TRBJ1-1
CASSFYLLYTEAFF
>TRBV11-2|TRBJ2-1
CASSLEVDSYEQFF
>TRBV7-3|TRBJ2-3
CASSLIAGSGTDTQYF
>TRBV7-8|TRBJ2-5
CASSPSGQGPGYNEQYF
>TRBV7-2|TRBJ1-5
CASSAGTEVSQHF
>TRBV12-3/TRBV12-4|TRBJ2-1
CASSFRTGGPEQFF
>TRBV27|TRBJ2-5
CASSLRGETQYF
>TRBV7-2|TRBJ1-1
CASSHIGQGAEAFF
>TRBV11-2|TRBJ1-2
CASSARDSASTNGYTF
>TRBV6-6|.
CASSYSRSIEQYF
>TRBV6-1|TRBJ2-5
CASFAPAGSEQYF
>TRBV6-6|TRBJ1-5
CASSYSIVSNQPQHF
>TRBV11-1|TRBJ2-3
CASSDANSGRGTDTQYF
>TRBV10-3|.
CAIRASTDNEQYF
>TRBV7-9|.
CASSLSGGEQYF
>TRBV12-3/TRBV12-4|.
CASTVRQGGFEQYF
>TRBV24-1|.
CATSDVTAAGSYNEQYF
>TRBV6-6|.
CASSYSTVSFEQYF
>TRBV10-1|TRBJ1-4
CASSERGGGCCEKLFF
>TRBV27|TRBJ1-1
CASSSYPLNTEAFF
>TRBV6-6|TRBJ1-2
CASSYSGPTGGGYGYTF
>TRBV6-1|TRBJ1-3
CASSEQIPGQGISGNTIYF